One sample yielded the 25 T cell receptor beta chains listed below, sequenced in a study of preoperative IRX-2 immunotherapy in early breast cancer. The assay was immunoSEQ multiplex PCR, and TCRdb's table has in-frame clones only and misses some. There are over 25,000 clones in the sample; roughly 77% occur only once, and 1% to 1.5% lies in the top ten. Stated treatment: preoperative locoregional IRX-2 cytokine immunotherapy. The material was lymph node tissue, obtained after IRX-2 immunotherapy. These receptors all stem from a human donor with breast cancer.

This clone has just a few counts. The chain is built from TRBV15 and TRBJ1-3; the D gene is possibly TRBD1 (5 bases). The CDR3 has 18 residues. The germline V gene has CDR1 LNHNV and CDR2 YYDKDF (reference sequence). V was clipped by 5 bases and J by 3 bases, with 23 bases between them. CDR3 coding DNA: TGTGCCACCAGCGGCCTTAAGGGGACCTCTCCCCTTGGAAACACCATATATTTT. This codes for CATSGLKGTSPLGNTIYF.

The rearrangement joins TRBV15 to TRBJ2-3; 8 positions agree with TRBD2. The CDR3 sequence is 15 residues long. With V trimmed by 5 bases and J by 4 bases, 8 bases remained unmatched. The germline CDR1 and CDR2 sequences are LNHNV and YYDKDF (reference sequence). In DNA, the CDR3 is TGTGCCACCAGCCGGAGCGGGGGATGGGCAGATACGCAGTATTTT. It encodes CATSRSGGWADTQYF.

The CDR3 DNA sequence: TGTGCCAGTAGTGAGGGACAGGGGGGACACACTGAAGCTTTCTTT. Translated, it gives CASSEGQGGHTEAFF. The genes are TRBV19 and TRBJ1-1, with 11 bases fitting TRBD1. Looked up from germline, CDR1 is LNHDA and CDR2 is SQIVND (reference sequence). The ends lost 5 bases at V and 3 bases at J; junction bases unmatched: 5. The CDR3 totals 15 residues.

The V gene is TRBV19, the J gene TRBJ2-4, with TRBD2 identical over 15 bases. Looked up from germline, CDR1 is LNHDA and CDR2 is SQIVND (reference sequence). The junction had 8 bases not matched to a gene; V was cut back by 5 bases and J by 9 bases. The CDR3 runs 16 residues. This CDR3 is CASSRTSGGARSIQYF. For the CDR3, the DNA is TGTGCCAGTAGTCGGACTAGCGGGGGGGCCAGGAGCATTCAGTACTTC.

V and J are TRBV6-8 and TRBJ1-2, with TRBD1 matching over 8 bases. The V gene's germline CDR1 is MNHGY and CDR2 SAAAGT. CDR3 length: 12 residues. V lost 5 bases, J lost 5 bases, and 1 base stayed unmatched. CDR3 residues: CASSRTGYGYTF. The CDR3 DNA follows: TGTGCCAGCAGTAGGACAGGGTATGGCTACACCTTC.

The chain recombines TRBV10-2 with TRBJ1-3; D unresolved. CDR3 length: 16 residues. V was trimmed by 8 bases and J by 0 bases, leaving 17 bases between them. Looked up from germline, CDR1 is WSHSY and CDR2 is SAAADI. The CDR3 coding sequence is TGCGCCAGCTCTAGGACGGAAACCTCCTCTGGAAACACCATATATTTT. This sequence encodes CASSRTETSSGNTIYF.

The rearrangement links TRBV19 to TRBJ2-5; 7 bases fit TRBD1. V dropped 5 bases and J dropped 5; count of bases not matched to a gene: 5. CDR1 is LNHDA and CDR2 is SQIVND in the germline V gene (reference sequence). CDR3 length equals 13 residues. The DNA of the CDR3 is TGTGCCAGTAGTGGGGGACAGCGGGAGACCCAGTACTTC. Encoded protein: CASSGGQRETQYF.

Concerning this clone: One junction end disagrees with the germline gene, perhaps due to a read error. J is TRBJ2-5 and V is TRBV28, with TRBD2 matching over 14 bases. CDR3 length: 21 residues. Germline CDR1 is MDHEN and CDR2 is SYDVKM. CDR3 amino acids: CASTPVVGLAGESKIQETQYF. The CDR3 DNA follows: TGTGCCAGCACGCCTGTGGTGGGACTAGCGGGGGAGTCCAAAATTCAAGAAACCCAGTACTTC.

This clone was seen once. V gene TRBV6-8 combines with J gene TRBJ1-6; D remains ambiguous. The germline V gene has CDR1 MNHGY and CDR2 SAAAGT. This CDR3 spans 14 amino acids. Trimming removed 5 bases at V and 3 bases at J, with 8 bases between. The CDR3 region has the DNA TGTGCCAGCAGTGATGGTTACTATAATTCACCCCTCCACTTT. It translates to CASSDGYYNSPLHF.

The chain's CDR3 is CASSQGIWGFDTGELFF. The CDR3 DNA sequence: TGTGCCAGCAGCCAAGGCATCTGGGGGTTTGACACCGGGGAGCTGTTTTTT. This chain links TRBV14 with TRBJ2-2, with D perhaps matching TRBD1 or TRBD2 (5 bases each). Between the trimmed V and J ends, which lost 1 base and 3 bases, there was a span of 15 bases. The germline gives CDR1 SGHDN, CDR2 FVKESK. This CDR3 is built from 17 residues.

Here the CDR3 reads CASTGDRSRTGELFF. The CDR3 bases are TGTGCCAGCACCGGGGATCGGTCAAGAACCGGGGAGCTGTTTTTT. The rearrangement uses TRBV2 and TRBJ2-2; D perhaps matches TRBD2 (5 bases). V was clipped by 7 bases and J by 5 bases, with 17 bases between them. The germline gives CDR1 SNHLY, CDR2 FYNNEI. This CDR3 has 15 amino acids.

V gene TRBV28 combines with J gene TRBJ1-2, with a possible D match to TRBD1 (5 bases). V was trimmed by 3 bases and J by 5 bases, leaving 7 bases between them. Germline CDR1 and CDR2: MDHEN and SYDVKM. The CDR3 has 12 amino acids. The CDR3 region is CASSLGGYGYTF. For the CDR3, the DNA is TGTGCCAGCAGTTTGGGGGGGTATGGCTACACCTTC.

V and J are TRBV6-8 and TRBJ1-2; D ambiguous. This CDR3 region has 14 residues. The germline CDR1 and CDR2 sequences are MNHGY and SAAAGT. The V end was cut by 0 bases, the J end by 8 bases, with 13 bases between. The CDR3 DNA is TGTGCCAGCAGTTACTCCGACATTTCGGGAGGCTACACCTTC. Encoded protein: CASSYSDISGGYTF.

V usage is TRBV19 and J usage is TRBJ1-5, with D hard to call. CDR1 LNHDA and CDR2 SQIVND come from the germline V gene (reference sequence). CDR3 length: 15 residues. V shed 3 bases and J shed 0 bases, with 9 bases lying between them. The CDR3 spells CASSIHQVSNQPQHF. CDR3 nucleotide sequence: TGTGCCAGTAGTATCCATCAGGTTAGCAATCAGCCCCAGCATTTT.

This rearrangement joins TRBV18 to TRBJ2-1, with TRBD2 matching over 10 bases. The CDR3 length is 16 residues. The germline V gene has CDR1 KGHSH and CDR2 LQKENI. J was trimmed by 3 bases and V by 1 base; bases with no gene match: 3. The CDR3 spells CASSPRLAGDYNEQFF. Here the CDR3 DNA reads TGTGCCAGCTCACCACGGCTAGCGGGGGACTACAATGAGCAGTTCTTC.

This chain joins TRBV19 and TRBJ2-1; 8 bases align to TRBD1. V shed 7 bases and J 2 bases; nucleotides not matched to a gene: 1. CDR1 and CDR2 from the germline V gene are LNHDA and SQIVND (reference sequence). This CDR3 spans 13 amino acids. Written as DNA, the CDR3 is TGTGCCAGTACAGGGGGCCCCTACAATGAGCAGTTCTTC. It encodes CASTGGPYNEQFF.

The chain recombines TRBV6-8 with TRBJ1-6, with 7 bases lining up with TRBD1. V dropped 0 bases and J dropped 1; count of bases not matched to a gene: 6. Germline V CDR1 and CDR2: MNHGY, SAAAGT. The CDR3 has 18 amino acids. CDR3 region: CASSYSGGAGSYNSPLHF. In DNA, the CDR3 is TGTGCCAGCAGTTACTCAGGGGGCGCGGGGTCCTATAATTCACCCCTCCACTTT.

To note about this clone: Germline is not matched at one junction end, which may reflect a read error. The rearrangement joins TRBV23-1 to TRBJ2-1; D gene uncertain. TRBV23-1 counts as an open reading frame of uncertain function. This CDR3 has 13 residues. The CDR3 reads CASSQYYGNEQFF. CDR3 nucleotide sequence: TGCGCCAGCAGCCAATACTACGGCAATGAGCAGTTCTTC.

V and J are TRBV19 and TRBJ1-2; TRBD1 might be the D (5 bases). Per germline, CDR1 LNHDA and CDR2 SQIVND (reference sequence). Trimming left V 4 bases short and J 5 bases short, with 11 bases between. There are 13 residues in the CDR3. The chain's CDR3 is CASSTGTFYGYTF. The CDR3 coding sequence is TGTGCCAGTAGTACCGGGACTTTTTATGGCTACACCTTC.

The CDR3 region has the DNA TGTGCCAGCAGAGAACAGGGGGGGATGGCCTATGGCAATCAGCCCCAGCATTTT. This gives the protein CASREQGGMAYGNQPQHF. The chain couples TRBV6-8 to TRBJ1-5; 8 nucleotides align to TRBD1. This CDR3 region has 18 residues. With V trimmed by 6 bases and J by 2 bases, 15 bases remained unmatched. Germline values: CDR1 MNHGY, CDR2 SAAAGT.

The V gene is TRBV5-1, the J gene TRBJ1-2; D possibly corresponds to TRBD1 (6 bases). Deletions cut 1 base from V and 6 bases from J, with 13 bases between. The CDR3 consists of 14 residues. Germline loops: CDR1 SGHRS, CDR2 YFSETQ. In nucleotides, the CDR3 is TGCGCCAGCAGCTTGCAAAGCAGGGGAGATGGCTACACCTTC. It encodes CASSLQSRGDGYTF.

The chain links TRBV1 to TRBJ1-5; the D call TRBD1 from the table was never checked on the DNA. TRBV1 is reported as a pseudogene. CDR3 length: 18 amino acids. This CDR3 is CASSTLSNRGIGNQPQHF. For the CDR3, the DNA is TGCGCCAGCAGCACCCTTTCGAACAGGGGAATAGGCAATCAGCCCCAGCATTTT.

CDR3 DNA: TGTGCCAGCAGCCTCATGCAAGAGACCCAGTACTTC. This gives the protein CASSLMQETQYF. This chain connects TRBV6-8 to TRBJ2-5; the D is unclear. The CDR3 extends over 12 amino acids. V was pared by 6 bases and J by 2 bases, with 7 bases between. Germline CDR1 and CDR2: MNHGY and SAAAGT.

J is TRBJ2-2 and V is TRBV6-8; 8 nucleotides align to TRBD1. Germline assignment: CDR1 MNHGY and CDR2 SAAAGT. The CDR3 consists of 15 residues. V gave up 7 bases and J gave up 1 base; unmatched junction bases: 5. This CDR3 reads CASNTGTGNTGELFF. CDR3 nucleotide sequence: TGTGCCAGCAACACCGGGACAGGGAACACCGGGGAGCTGTTTTTT.

The chain couples TRBV10-2 to TRBJ1-2; unclear D gene. CDR3 size: 13 residues. Trimming cost V 5 bases and J 7 bases, with 14 bases left between them. Germline V gene lookup returns CDR1 WSHSY and CDR2 SAAADI. The CDR3 DNA sequence: TGCGCCAGCAGTAGAGATCGGGCCGGTGGCTACACCTTC. It codes for CASSRDRAGGYTF.